This T cell receptor beta chain was recovered during a study of blood T cells in healthy people across ages. V dropped 5 bases and J dropped 0 bases, with 19 bases sitting between them. CDR1 and CDR2 from the germline V gene are MDHEN and SYDVKM. The length of the CDR3 is 17 residues. The use of a sample-barcoded 5' primer and a J-beta primer mix characterized a second PCR of 7 to 11 cycles. TCRdb itself ran the 5' RACE reads through MiXCR, one entry per CDR3 protein. This sample carries around 940,000 distinct CDR3 sequences, roughly 51% of them seen once, and the ten largest clones take about 22%. The origin of this receptor is a woman aged 60-70 years in good health. Sample: blood. The chain links TRBV28 to TRBJ1-2; D unclear. The CDR3 spells CASSPTRQRIANYGYTF. CDR3 nucleotide sequence: TGTGCCAGCAGTCCGACCCGGCAGAGAATAGCTAACTATGGCTACACCTTC.